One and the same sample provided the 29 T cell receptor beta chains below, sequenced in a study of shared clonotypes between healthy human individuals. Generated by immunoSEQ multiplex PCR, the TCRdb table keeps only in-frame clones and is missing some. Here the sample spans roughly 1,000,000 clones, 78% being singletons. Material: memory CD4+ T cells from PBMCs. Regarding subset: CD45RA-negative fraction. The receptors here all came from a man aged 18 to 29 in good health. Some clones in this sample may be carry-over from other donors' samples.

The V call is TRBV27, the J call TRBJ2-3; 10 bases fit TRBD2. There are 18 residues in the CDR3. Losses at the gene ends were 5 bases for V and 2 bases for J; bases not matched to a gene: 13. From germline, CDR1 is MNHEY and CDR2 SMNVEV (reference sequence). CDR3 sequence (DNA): TGTGCCAGCAGTCCAGGGCGGGTTAGCGGGAGGTTCACAGATACGCAGTATTTT. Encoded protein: CASSPGRVSGRFTDTQYF.

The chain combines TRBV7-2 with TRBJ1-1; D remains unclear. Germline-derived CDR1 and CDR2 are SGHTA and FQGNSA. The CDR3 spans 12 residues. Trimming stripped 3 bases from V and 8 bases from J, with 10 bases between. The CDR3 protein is CASSFRRREAFF. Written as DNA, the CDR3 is TGTGCCAGCAGCTTCCGGAGGAGGGAAGCTTTCTTT. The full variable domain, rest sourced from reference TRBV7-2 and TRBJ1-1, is GAGVSQSPSNKVTEKGKDVELRCDPISGHTALYWYRQSLGQGLEFLIYFQGNSAPDKSGLPSDRFSAERTGGSVSTLTIQRTQQEDSAVYLCASSFRRREAFFGQGTRLTVV.

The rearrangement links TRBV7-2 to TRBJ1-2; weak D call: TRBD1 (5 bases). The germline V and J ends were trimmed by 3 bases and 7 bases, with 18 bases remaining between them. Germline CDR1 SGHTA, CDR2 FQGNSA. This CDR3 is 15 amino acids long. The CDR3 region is CASSFGDLSSGGYTF. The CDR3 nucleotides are TGTGCCAGCAGCTTTGGGGACCTGAGTTCCGGTGGCTACACCTTC.

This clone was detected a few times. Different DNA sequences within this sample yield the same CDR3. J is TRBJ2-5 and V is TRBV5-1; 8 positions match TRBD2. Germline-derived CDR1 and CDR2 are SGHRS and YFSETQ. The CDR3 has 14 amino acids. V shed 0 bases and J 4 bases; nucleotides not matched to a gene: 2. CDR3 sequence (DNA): TGCGCCAGCAGCTTGGTTCTAGCGGGAGAGACCCAGTACTTC. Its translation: CASSLVLAGETQYF.

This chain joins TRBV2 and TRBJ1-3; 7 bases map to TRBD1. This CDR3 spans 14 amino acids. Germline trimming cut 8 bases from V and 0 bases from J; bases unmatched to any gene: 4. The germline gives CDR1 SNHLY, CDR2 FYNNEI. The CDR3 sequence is CASADRASGNTIYF. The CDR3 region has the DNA TGTGCCAGCGCAGACAGGGCCTCTGGAAACACCATATATTTT.

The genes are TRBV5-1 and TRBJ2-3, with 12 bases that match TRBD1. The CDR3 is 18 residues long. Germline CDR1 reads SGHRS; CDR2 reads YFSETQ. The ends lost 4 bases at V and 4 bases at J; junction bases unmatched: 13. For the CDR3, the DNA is TGCGCCAGCAGCACCCATCCGGGACAGGGGGCTTCTCCAGATACGCAGTATTTT. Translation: CASSTHPGQGASPDTQYF.

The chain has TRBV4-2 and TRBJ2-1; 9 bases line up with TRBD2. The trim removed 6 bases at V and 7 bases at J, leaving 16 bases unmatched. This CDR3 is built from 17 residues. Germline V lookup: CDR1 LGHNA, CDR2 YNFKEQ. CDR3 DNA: TGTGCCAGCAGGGGCGGCGCGGGAGGGCGCTTTGGGAATGAGCAGTTCTTC. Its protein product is CASRGGAGGRFGNEQFF.

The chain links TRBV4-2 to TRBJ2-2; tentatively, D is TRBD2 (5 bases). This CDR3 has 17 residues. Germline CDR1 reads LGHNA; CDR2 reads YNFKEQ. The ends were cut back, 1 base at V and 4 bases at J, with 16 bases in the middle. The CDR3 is CASSQGSTGSFTGELFF. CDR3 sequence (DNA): TGTGCCAGCAGCCAAGGATCGACGGGGAGCTTCACCGGGGAGCTGTTTTTT.

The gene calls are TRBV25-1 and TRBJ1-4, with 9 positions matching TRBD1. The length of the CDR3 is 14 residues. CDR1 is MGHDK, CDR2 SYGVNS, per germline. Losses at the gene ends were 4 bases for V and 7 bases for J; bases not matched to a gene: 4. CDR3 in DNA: TGTGCCAGCAGTGCAACAGGGGGCCTTGAAAAACTGTTTTTT. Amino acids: CASSATGGLEKLFF.

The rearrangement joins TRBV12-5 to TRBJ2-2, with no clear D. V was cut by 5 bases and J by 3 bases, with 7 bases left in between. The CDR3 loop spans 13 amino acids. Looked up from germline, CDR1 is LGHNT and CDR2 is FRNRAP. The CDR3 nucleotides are TGTGCTAGTGGTCGGGTGGACACCGGGGAGCTGTTTTTT. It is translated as CASGRVDTGELFF.

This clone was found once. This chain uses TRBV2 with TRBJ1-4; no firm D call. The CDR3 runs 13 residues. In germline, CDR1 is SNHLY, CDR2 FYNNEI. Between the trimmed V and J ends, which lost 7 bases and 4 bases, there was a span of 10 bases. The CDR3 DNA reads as TGTGCCAGCAACCCACCCGGTAATGAAAAACTGTTTTTT. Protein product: CASNPPGNEKLFF.

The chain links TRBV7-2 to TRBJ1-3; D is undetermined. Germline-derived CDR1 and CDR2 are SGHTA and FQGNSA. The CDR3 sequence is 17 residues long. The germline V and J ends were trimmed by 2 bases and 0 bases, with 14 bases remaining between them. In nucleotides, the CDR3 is TGTGCCAGCAGCTTACTGGGTGGGGAACCCTCTGGAAACACCATATATTTT. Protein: CASSLLGGEPSGNTIYF.

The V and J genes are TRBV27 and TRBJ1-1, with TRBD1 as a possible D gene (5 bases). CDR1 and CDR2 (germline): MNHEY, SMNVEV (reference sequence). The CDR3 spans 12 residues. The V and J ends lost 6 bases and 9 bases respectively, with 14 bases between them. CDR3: CASRLALGQAFF. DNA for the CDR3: TGTGCCAGCAGGCTGGCTTTGGGGCAAGCTTTCTTT.

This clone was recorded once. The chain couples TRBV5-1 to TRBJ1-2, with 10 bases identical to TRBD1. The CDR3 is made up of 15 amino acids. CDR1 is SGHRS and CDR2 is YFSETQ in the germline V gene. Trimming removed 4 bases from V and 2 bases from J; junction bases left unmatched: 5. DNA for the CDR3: TGCGCCAGCAGCATAGGACAGGGGGGAAACTATGGCTACACCTTC. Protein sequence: CASSIGQGGNYGYTF.

The CDR3: CASSQQGVSYEQYF. The CDR3 DNA is TGTGCCAGCAGCCAACAGGGGGTCTCCTACGAGCAGTACTTC. J is TRBJ2-7 and V is TRBV28; 8 bases are shared with TRBD1. CDR3 length: 14 amino acids. The ends lost 6 bases at V and 0 bases at J; junction bases unmatched: 4. Germline assignment: CDR1 MDHEN and CDR2 SYDVKM.

This chain's CDR3 is CASSLYTVTGDGYTF. The CDR3 nucleotides read TGCGCCAGCAGCCTATATACAGTGACGGGCGATGGCTACACCTTC. The V and J genes are TRBV4-1 and TRBJ1-2, with unresolved D. The CDR3 covers 15 residues. The V gene's germline CDR1 is MGHRA and CDR2 YSYEKL. The ends were cut back, 4 bases at V and 6 bases at J, with 18 bases in the middle.

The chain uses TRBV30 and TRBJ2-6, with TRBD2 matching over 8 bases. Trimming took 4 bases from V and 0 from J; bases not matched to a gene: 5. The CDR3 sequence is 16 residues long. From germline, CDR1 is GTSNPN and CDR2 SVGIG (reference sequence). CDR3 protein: CAWNRGGSSGANVLTF. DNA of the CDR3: TGTGCCTGGAACCGGGGGGGTAGCTCTGGGGCCAACGTCCTGACTTTC.

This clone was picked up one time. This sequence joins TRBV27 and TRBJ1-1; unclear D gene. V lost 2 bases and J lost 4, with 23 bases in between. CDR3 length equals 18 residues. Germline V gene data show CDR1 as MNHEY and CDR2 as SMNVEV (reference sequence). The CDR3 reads CASSLRPDRSARATEAFF. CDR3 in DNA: TGTGCCAGCAGTTTAAGACCCGATAGGTCTGCGAGGGCCACTGAAGCTTTCTTT.

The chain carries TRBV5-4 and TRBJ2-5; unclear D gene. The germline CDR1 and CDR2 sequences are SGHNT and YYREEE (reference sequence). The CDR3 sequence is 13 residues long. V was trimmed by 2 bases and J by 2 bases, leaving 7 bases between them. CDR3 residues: CASSLPDQETQYF. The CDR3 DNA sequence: TGTGCCAGCAGCTTACCAGATCAAGAGACCCAGTACTTC.

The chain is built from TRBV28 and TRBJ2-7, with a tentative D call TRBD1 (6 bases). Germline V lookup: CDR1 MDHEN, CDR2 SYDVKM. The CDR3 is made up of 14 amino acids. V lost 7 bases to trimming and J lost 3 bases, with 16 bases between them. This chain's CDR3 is CASTGQGRFYEQYF. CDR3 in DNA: TGTGCCAGCACGGGGCAGGGGCGATTCTACGAGCAGTACTTC.

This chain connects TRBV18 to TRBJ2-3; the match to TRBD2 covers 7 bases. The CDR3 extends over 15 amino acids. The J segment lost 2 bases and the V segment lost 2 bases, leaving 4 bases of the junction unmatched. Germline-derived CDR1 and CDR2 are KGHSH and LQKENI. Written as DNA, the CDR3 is TGTGCCAGCTCACCAGGCGGGGGTACCACAGATACGCAGTATTTT. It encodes CASSPGGGTTDTQYF.

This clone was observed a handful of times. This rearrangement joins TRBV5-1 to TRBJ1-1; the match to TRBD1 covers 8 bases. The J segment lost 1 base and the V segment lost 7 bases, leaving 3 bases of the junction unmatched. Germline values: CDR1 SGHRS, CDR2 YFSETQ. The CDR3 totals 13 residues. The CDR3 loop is CASCGQGNTEAFF. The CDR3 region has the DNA TGCGCCAGCTGTGGACAGGGGAACACTGAAGCTTTCTTT.

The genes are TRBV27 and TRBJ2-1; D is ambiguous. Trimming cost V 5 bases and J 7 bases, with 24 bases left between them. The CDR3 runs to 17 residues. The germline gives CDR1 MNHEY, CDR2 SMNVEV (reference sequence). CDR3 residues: CASSPGVGGEIRNEQFF. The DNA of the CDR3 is TGTGCCAGCAGTCCAGGTGTTGGTGGGGAAATTAGGAATGAGCAGTTCTTC.

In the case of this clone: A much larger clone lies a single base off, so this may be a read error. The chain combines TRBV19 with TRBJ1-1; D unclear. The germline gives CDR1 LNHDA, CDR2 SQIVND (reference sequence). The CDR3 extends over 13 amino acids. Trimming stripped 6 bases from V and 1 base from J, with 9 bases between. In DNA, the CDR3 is TGTGCCAGTAGCTTCAACAGGAACACTGAAGCTTTCTTT. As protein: CASSFNRNTEAFF. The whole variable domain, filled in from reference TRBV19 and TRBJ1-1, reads DGGITQSPKYLFRKEGQNVTLSCEQNLNHDAMYWYRQDPGQGLRLIYYSQIVNDFQKGDIAEGYSVSREKKESFPLTVTSAQKNPTAFYLCASSFNRNTEAFFGQGTRLTVV.

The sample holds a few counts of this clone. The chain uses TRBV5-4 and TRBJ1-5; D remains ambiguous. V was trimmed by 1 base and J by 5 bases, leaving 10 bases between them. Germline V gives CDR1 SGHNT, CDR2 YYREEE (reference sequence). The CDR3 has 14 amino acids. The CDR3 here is CASSLWQADQPQHF. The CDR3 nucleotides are TGTGCCAGCAGCTTGTGGCAGGCCGATCAGCCCCAGCATTTT.

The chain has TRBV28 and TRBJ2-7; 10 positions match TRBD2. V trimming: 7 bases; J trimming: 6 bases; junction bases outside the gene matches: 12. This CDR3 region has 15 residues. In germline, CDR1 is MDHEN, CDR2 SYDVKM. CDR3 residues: CASNSIGTSEREQYF. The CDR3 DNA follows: TGTGCCAGCAACTCGATCGGGACTAGCGAGCGCGAGCAGTACTTC.

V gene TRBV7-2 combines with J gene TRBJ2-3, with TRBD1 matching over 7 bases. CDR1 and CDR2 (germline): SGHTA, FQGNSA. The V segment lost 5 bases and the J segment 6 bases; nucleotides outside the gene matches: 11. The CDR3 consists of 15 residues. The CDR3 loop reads CASSQGQRGIDTQYF. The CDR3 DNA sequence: TGTGCCAGCAGCCAGGGACAGAGGGGGATTGATACGCAGTATTTT. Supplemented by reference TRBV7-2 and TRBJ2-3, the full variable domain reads GAGVSQSPSNKVTEKGKDVELRCDPISGHTALYWYRQSLGQGLEFLIYFQGNSAPDKSGLPSDRFSAERTGGSVSTLTIQRTQQEDSAVYLCASSQGQRGIDTQYFGPGTRLTVL.

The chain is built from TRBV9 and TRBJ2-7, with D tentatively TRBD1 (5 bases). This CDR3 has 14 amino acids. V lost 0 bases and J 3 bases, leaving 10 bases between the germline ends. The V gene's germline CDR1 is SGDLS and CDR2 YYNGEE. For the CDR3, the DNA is TGTGCCAGCAGCGTAGTAGGAGACAGCTACGAGCAGTACTTC. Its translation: CASSVVGDSYEQYF.

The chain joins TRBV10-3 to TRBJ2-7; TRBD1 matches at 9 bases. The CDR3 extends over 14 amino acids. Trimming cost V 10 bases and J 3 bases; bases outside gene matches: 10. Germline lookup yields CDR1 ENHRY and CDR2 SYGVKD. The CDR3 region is CASAKQGANYEQYF. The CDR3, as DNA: TGTGCCAGCGCCAAACAGGGGGCAAACTACGAGCAGTACTTC.